This T cell receptor beta chain was identified during a study of CD8 T cells in Susac syndrome. TCR beta sequences were obtained from blood CD8+ and CD4+ T cells. The CD8+ and CD4+ T cells were negatively isolated, with the TEMRA cells enriched by FACS. The germline gives CDR1 SQVTM, CDR2 ANQGSEA. Between the trimmed V and J ends, which lost 2 bases and 4 bases, there was a span of 5 bases. The CDR3 contains 11 residues. Roughly 0.5 to 1 ug RNA was reverse transcribed with random hexamers. An immunoSEQ multiplex PCR generated amplified TCR beta CDR3 products spanning 54 Vbeta and 13 Jbeta. TCRdb passed the immunoSEQ multiplex PCR reads through MiXCR, listing each CDR3 protein once. The sample consists of around 190,000 distinct CDR3 sequences, 85% to 95% of them appearing once.

V is TRBV29-1 and J is TRBJ1-2, with D hard to call. Sequencing was carried out using CD8+ T cells from PBMCs. The TCR sequence derives from a human donor with multiple sclerosis. The CDR3 coding sequence is TGCAGCGTTGAAACGGTCTATGGCTACACCTTC. This gives the protein CSVETVYGYTF.